This is a list of T cell receptor beta chains from one sample in a study of shared clonotypes between healthy human individuals. The table came from immunoSEQ multiplex PCR; TCRdb's copy has only in-frame clones and leaves some out. The table records approximately 1.9 million clones, over 85% of them present only once. The sample taken for sequencing was naive CD8+ T cells from PBMCs. These TCRs come from a man between 18 and 29 years old in good health. Some clones in this sample may be carry-over from other donors' samples. The CDR3 runs from the conserved cysteine through the conserved F or W. The D gene is left open where the match is weak. The size of a clone is reported for some rows only, either as once, few or many, or as a class for expanded clones.

V: TRBV18
size: .
D: TRBD2
J: TRBJ2-7
DNA: TGTGCCAGCTCACCACTTAAGGGAGGAATCGGCGGGAGCCCTCACGAGCAGTACTTC
CDR3: CASSPLKGGIGGSPHEQYF

V: TRBV19
size: .
D: .
J: TRBJ1-1
DNA: TGTGCCAGTAGTATCAGGGGCGGTGTGAACACTGAAGCTTTCTTT
CDR3: CASSIRGGVNTEAFF

V: TRBV5-4
size: .
D: TRBD1
J: TRBJ2-3
DNA: TGTGCCAGCAGCAACAGGGGTGGGACAGATACGCAGTATTTT
CDR3: CASSNRGGTDTQYF

V: TRBV13
size: .
D: TRBD2
J: TRBJ2-7
DNA: TGTGCCAGCAGCTTGGGTAGCGGGAGATCCTACGAGCAGTACTTC
CDR3: CASSLGSGRSYEQYF

V: TRBV7-6
size: .
D: .
J: TRBJ2-7
DNA: TGTGCCAGCAGCTTCGGCCGGATACCAGGGAGCTCCTACGAGCAGTACTTC
CDR3: CASSFGRIPGSSYEQYF

V: TRBV7-6
size: .
D: .
J: TRBJ2-6
DNA: TGTGCCAGCAGCTTAGACAATCTATATGGGGCCAACGTCCTGACTTTC
CDR3: CASSLDNLYGANVLTF

V: TRBV5-4
size: .
D: .
J: TRBJ2-7
DNA: TGTGCCAGCAGCTCACACCCAGGGGACTACGAGCAGTACTTC
CDR3: CASSSHPGDYEQYF

V: TRBV5-5
size: .
D: .
J: TRBJ1-5
DNA: TGTGCCAGCAGTCATGGCAGTTATAGCAATCAGCCCCAGCATTTT
CDR3: CASSHGSYSNQPQHF

V: TRBV5-6
size: once
D: .
J: TRBJ1-2
DNA: TGTGCCAGCAAAACGAATGAGGGTGGCTACACCTTC
CDR3: CASKTNEGGYTF

V: TRBV12-5
size: .
D: .
J: TRBJ2-5
DNA: TGTGCTAGTGGTTTGGTCGGGAGCCAAGAGACCCAGTACTTC
CDR3: CASGLVGSQETQYF

V: TRBV4-2
size: .
D: TRBD1
J: TRBJ2-1
DNA: TGTGCCAGCAGCCAGTTTCGTGGGGACAGACACAATGAGCAGTTCTTC
CDR3: CASSQFRGDRHNEQFF

V: TRBV7-9
size: .
D: .
J: TRBJ1-5
DNA: TGTGCCAGCAGCTTAGCGGAGGGACAGCCCCAGCATTTT
CDR3: CASSLAEGQPQHF

V: TRBV7-9
size: .
D: .
J: TRBJ2-7
DNA: TGTGCCAGCAGCTTACGGGAAAGGGGCGATGAGCAGTACTTC
CDR3: CASSLRERGDEQYF

V: TRBV19
size: .
D: TRBD1
J: TRBJ2-7
DNA: TGTGCCAGTAGTATAGATCCAGGGACAGGCCTTCGTGGCTACGAGCAGTACTTC
CDR3: CASSIDPGTGLRGYEQYF

V: TRBV7-6
size: .
D: .
J: TRBJ1-4
DNA: TGTGCCAGCAGCTCCTCCTCGGGGGCCGAAAAACTGTTTTTT
CDR3: CASSSSSGAEKLFF

V: TRBV7-9
size: .
D: TRBD2
J: TRBJ2-5
DNA: TGTGCCAGCAGCTTGAGCGGGAGAGGAGAGACCCAGTACTTC
CDR3: CASSLSGRGETQYF

V: TRBV28
size: .
D: TRBD1
J: TRBJ2-5
DNA: TGTGCCAGCAGAGACAGGGGGCGATGGGAGACCCAGTACTTC
CDR3: CASRDRGRWETQYF

V: TRBV2
size: .
D: .
J: TRBJ2-3
DNA: TGTGCCAGCAGTGAAATGTCAGGGCTTGGCGCAGATACGCAGTATTTT
CDR3: CASSEMSGLGADTQYF

V: TRBV6-6
size: .
D: TRBD1
J: TRBJ2-1
DNA: TGTGCCAGCAGAGCGGACAGGGCGTCCTACAATGAGCAGTTCTTC
CDR3: CASRADRASYNEQFF

V: TRBV7-6
size: .
D: .
J: TRBJ2-1
DNA: TGTGCCAGCAGCTTAGGAGGCCACAATGAGCAGTTCTTC
CDR3: CASSLGGHNEQFF

V: TRBV2
size: .
D: TRBD2
J: TRBJ2-3
DNA: TGTGCCAGCAGGATAGCGGGAGTTGGCTCGGATACGCAGTATTTT
CDR3: CASRIAGVGSDTQYF

V: TRBV29-1
size: few
D: .
J: TRBJ1-1
DNA: TGCAGCGTTGAAGGAAGCGGACGGAACACTGAAGCTTTCTTT
CDR3: CSVEGSGRNTEAFF

V: TRBV2
size: .
D: .
J: TRBJ1-5
DNA: TGTGCCAGCAGTGAGTCCAGGGTCTTTCAGCCCCAGCATTTT
CDR3: CASSESRVFQPQHF

V: TRBV7-9
size: .
D: .
J: TRBJ2-5
DNA: TGTGCCAGCAGCTTGGAGAAGGCGGGACAAGAGACCCAGTACTTC
CDR3: CASSLEKAGQETQYF

V: TRBV4-3
size: .
D: .
J: TRBJ2-7
DNA: TGCGCCAGCAGCCAAGATGGGGCAGGGGCGGACGAGCAGTACTTC
CDR3: CASSQDGAGADEQYF

V: TRBV25-1
size: .
D: .
J: TRBJ2-7
DNA: TGTGCCAGCAGTGTAACAGACTACGAGCAGTACTTC
CDR3: CASSVTDYEQYF

V: TRBV11-2
size: .
D: .
J: TRBJ2-5
DNA: TGTGCCAGCAGCTTAGGCCGGGGTATCCGAGAGACCCAGTACTTC
CDR3: CASSLGRGIRETQYF

V: TRBV19
size: once
D: TRBD2
J: TRBJ2-1
DNA: TGTGCCAGTAGTACTAGCGGGAGTTACAATGAGCAGTTCTTC
CDR3: CASSTSGSYNEQFF

V: TRBV6-1
size: .
D: .
J: TRBJ1-1
DNA: TGTGCCAGCAGTGAAGATTCCCGGGGATTGGGAGCTTTCTTT
CDR3: CASSEDSRGLGAFF

V: TRBV6-6
size: .
D: .
J: TRBJ2-7
DNA: TGTGCCAGCAGTTACGTGGAGGGACCTCACTACGAGCAGTACTTC
CDR3: CASSYVEGPHYEQYF

V: TRBV5-1
size: .
D: TRBD2
J: TRBJ2-1
DNA: TGCGCCAGCAGCCTAAGACTAGCGGGAGGCCCCAATGAGCAGTTCTTC
CDR3: CASSLRLAGGPNEQFF

V: TRBV28
size: .
D: TRBD1
J: TRBJ1-3
DNA: TGTGCCAGCAGGACAGGGGGTCAGAACACCATATATTTT
CDR3: CASRTGGQNTIYF

V: TRBV7-9
size: .
D: .
J: TRBJ2-1
DNA: TGTGCCAGCAAACAGGGATCGGGGGAGCAGTTCTTC
CDR3: CASKQGSGEQFF

V: TRBV6-5
size: .
D: TRBD1
J: TRBJ2-2
DNA: TGTGCCAGCAGTTACCTGGGACAGGGGATCACCGGGGAGCTGTTTTTT
CDR3: CASSYLGQGITGELFF

V: TRBV5-6
size: once
D: TRBD2
J: TRBJ2-2
DNA: TGTGCCAGCAGCTTGGAAGGCCTAGCGGGAGGGCCGGGGGAGCTGTTTTTT
CDR3: CASSLEGLAGGPGELFF

V: TRBV11-2
size: .
D: .
J: TRBJ1-1
DNA: TGTGCCAGCAGCTTATGGGGCTCGGACACTGAAGCTTTCTTT
CDR3: CASSLWGSDTEAFF

V: TRBV4-1
size: .
D: .
J: TRBJ2-3
DNA: TGCGCCAGCAGCGGACCCGGGGATATGGCGGCCGACCCCCATACGCAGTATTTT
CDR3: CASSGPGDMAADPHTQYF

V: TRBV10-3
size: .
D: .
J: TRBJ2-3
DNA: TGTGCCATCAGTTGGGACGGAAGAGATACGCAGTATTTT
CDR3: CAISWDGRDTQYF

V: TRBV28
size: .
D: TRBD2
J: TRBJ2-1
DNA: TGTGCCAGCAGTTCAACCGCGACTAGCGGGAGGGGAAATGAGCAGTTCTTC
CDR3: CASSSTATSGRGNEQFF

V: TRBV27
size: .
D: .
J: TRBJ2-7
DNA: TGTGCCAGCAGTTCGTCGGACGGGGAAAAGTCCTACGAGCAGTACTTC
CDR3: CASSSSDGEKSYEQYF

V: TRBV5-6
size: once
D: .
J: TRBJ2-7
DNA: TGTGCCAGCAGCTTGGCCAGGCAGGCCTACGAGCAGTACTTC
CDR3: CASSLARQAYEQYF

V: TRBV27
size: .
D: TRBD2
J: TRBJ2-1
DNA: TGTGCCAGCAGTTGGGTAGCGGGAGGATACAATGAGCAGTTCTTC
CDR3: CASSWVAGGYNEQFF

V: TRBV28
size: .
D: .
J: TRBJ1-2
DNA: TGTGCCAGTAAAGGTGACAGTCTGTATGGCTACACCTTC
CDR3: CASKGDSLYGYTF

V: TRBV27
size: .
D: TRBD1
J: TRBJ1-5
DNA: TGTGCCAGCAGGGGACAGGGGGCCGGTGATAGCAATCAGCCCCAGCATTTT
CDR3: CASRGQGAGDSNQPQHF

V: TRBV6-1
size: .
D: .
J: TRBJ1-1
DNA: TGTGCCAGCAGTGAAAAAGCGGGGCGAGGAACTGAAGCTTTCTTT
CDR3: CASSEKAGRGTEAFF

V: TRBV28
size: .
D: .
J: TRBJ2-7
DNA: TGTGCCAGCAGTTTGGGGATTTTAACCTACGAGCAGTACTTC
CDR3: CASSLGILTYEQYF

V: TRBV4-1
size: .
D: .
J: TRBJ2-7
DNA: TGCGCCAGCAGCCAAGGGACAGTAAGGGAGAGCTCCTACGAGCAGTACTTC
CDR3: CASSQGTVRESSYEQYF

V: TRBV4-1
size: few
D: .
J: TRBJ2-2
DNA: TGCGCCAGCAGCCTGAGAGGACTGGCCGGGGAGCTGTTTTTT
CDR3: CASSLRGLAGELFF

V: TRBV27
size: .
D: TRBD1
J: TRBJ2-1
DNA: TGTGCCAGCAGAGTCCTACCAGGGGGCGCTAGCTCCTACAATGAGCAGTTCTTC
CDR3: CASRVLPGGASSYNEQFF

V: TRBV7-9
size: .
D: TRBD1
J: TRBJ2-3
DNA: TGTGCCAGCAGGGCCGGGACAGAGTATACGCAGTATTTT
CDR3: CASRAGTEYTQYF

V: TRBV28
size: .
D: .
J: TRBJ2-6
DNA: TGTGCCAGCAGTTTACACACACAGGGAGCTGGGGCCAACGTCCTGACTTTC
CDR3: CASSLHTQGAGANVLTF

V: TRBV7-8
size: .
D: .
J: TRBJ2-1
DNA: TGTGCCAGCAGCCCCCTGTACGCCGGCTCCTACAATGAGCAGTTCTTC
CDR3: CASSPLYAGSYNEQFF

V: TRBV19
size: .
D: TRBD2
J: TRBJ2-7
DNA: TGTGCCAGTAGTCTCTTGGCTAGCGGGAGGGACGAGCAGTACTTC
CDR3: CASSLLASGRDEQYF

V: TRBV18
size: .
D: .
J: TRBJ1-3
DNA: TGTGCCAGCTCACCCACTTCTCAGGGTGGCGGAAACACCATATATTTT
CDR3: CASSPTSQGGGNTIYF

V: TRBV5-4
size: .
D: .
J: TRBJ2-1
DNA: TGTGCCAGCAGCTTAGGGGGTCAGGCCTACAATGAGCAGTTCTTC
CDR3: CASSLGGQAYNEQFF

V: TRBV7-9
size: .
D: TRBD1
J: TRBJ2-7
DNA: TGTGCCAGCAGCTGGATGGGACAGGGGGCGGAAGAGCAGTACTTC
CDR3: CASSWMGQGAEEQYF

V: TRBV7-9
size: .
D: .
J: TRBJ2-7
DNA: TGTGCCAGCACCCCAACAAGGGGGTTTTCGGGCGAGCAGTACTTC
CDR3: CASTPTRGFSGEQYF

V: TRBV27
size: .
D: TRBD1
J: TRBJ2-3
DNA: TGTGCCAGCAGCCCGACAGGGATGGCGGATACGCAGTATTTT
CDR3: CASSPTGMADTQYF

V: TRBV4-3
size: once
D: .
J: TRBJ1-3
DNA: TGCGCCAGCAGCCAAGATCCATTACAGGGATCTGGAAACACCATATATTTT
CDR3: CASSQDPLQGSGNTIYF

V: TRBV7-9
size: .
D: .
J: TRBJ2-7
DNA: TGTGCCAGCCTCAAACAGGGACTTAATTACGAGCAGTACTTC
CDR3: CASLKQGLNYEQYF